These 29 T cell receptor beta chains came from one sample sequenced in a study of T cell responses to AZD1222 COVID-19 vaccine. The table came from immunoSEQ multiplex PCR; TCRdb's copy has only in-frame clones and leaves some out. The sample includes some 56,000 clones, about 91% seen only once; the top ten take roughly 6.1%. The specimen was peripheral blood, collected 28 days after the second AZD1222 dose. These receptors were obtained from an adult who received the AZD1222 COVID-19 vaccine.

The chain uses TRBV11-2 and TRBJ2-5; 7 nucleotides line up with TRBD2. This CDR3 has 15 residues. Per the germline V gene, CDR1 is SGHAT and CDR2 is FQNNGV. Unmatched junction bases numbered 10, after V lost 4 bases and J lost 5 bases. The CDR3 spells CASSSAWGGRETQYF. The CDR3 DNA reads TGTGCCAGCAGCTCAGCTTGGGGGGGACGGGAGACCCAGTACTTC. Supplemented by reference TRBV11-2 and TRBJ2-5, the full variable domain reads EAGVAQSPRYKIIEKRQSVAFWCNPISGHATLYWYQQILGQGPKLLIQFQNNGVVDDSQLPKDRFSAERLKGVDSTLKIQPAKLEDSAVYLCASSSAWGGRETQYFGPGTRLLVL.

For the CDR3, the DNA is TGTGCTAGTGTACGGGGGCAGCAAAACTATGGCTACACCTTC. Protein sequence: CASVRGQQNYGYTF. The chain links TRBV12-5 to TRBJ1-2; D possibly corresponds to TRBD1 (6 bases). CDR1 and CDR2 (germline): LGHNT, FRNRAP. This CDR3 comprises 14 residues. Trimming took 7 bases from V and 2 from J, leaving 14 bases between them.

The chain links TRBV19 to TRBJ2-1, with 12 bases matching TRBD2. The CDR3 spans 16 residues. Germline lookup yields CDR1 LNHDA and CDR2 SQIVND (reference sequence). The junction had 7 bases not matched to a gene; V was cut back by 3 bases and J by 7 bases. The CDR3 DNA reads as TGTGCCAGTAGTATGGGGACTAGCGGGCCAAGGAATGAGCAGTTCTTC. It codes for CASSMGTSGPRNEQFF.

V and J are TRBV12-3 or TRBV12-4 and TRBJ1-1; unclear D gene. V gave up 1 base and J gave up 2 bases, with 5 bases separating them. The CDR3 is 13 amino acids. The CDR3 protein is CASSLVGNTEAFF. The CDR3 bases are TGTGCCAGCAGTTTAGTCGGCAACACTGAAGCTTTCTTT.

The chain is built from TRBV5-4 and TRBJ2-5; 11 bases map to TRBD1. This CDR3 comprises 15 residues. V lost 4 bases to trimming and J lost 5 bases; unmatched junction nucleotides: 7. From germline, CDR1 is SGHNT and CDR2 YYREEE (reference sequence). CDR3 region: CASSRRTGGVETQYF. Written as DNA, the CDR3 is TGTGCCAGCAGCAGAAGGACAGGGGGCGTGGAGACCCAGTACTTC.

V is TRBV11-2 and J is TRBJ1-1; D unclear. CDR3 length equals 14 residues. The germline V and J ends were trimmed by 1 base and 2 bases, with 8 bases remaining between them. Germline V lookup: CDR1 SGHAT, CDR2 FQNNGV. CDR3 in amino acids: CASSLAVVNTEAFF. The CDR3 coding sequence is TGTGCCAGCAGCTTAGCAGTGGTCAACACTGAAGCTTTCTTT.

V is TRBV6-5 and J is TRBJ1-1; TRBD1 agrees at 7 bases. The CDR3 covers 14 residues. From germline, CDR1 is MNHEY and CDR2 SVGAGI. V lost 2 bases and J lost 4; bases outside the gene matches: 4. The chain's CDR3 is CASSYEGAVTEAFF. The DNA of the CDR3 is TGTGCCAGCAGTTACGAGGGGGCAGTCACTGAAGCTTTCTTT.

J is TRBJ2-7 and V is TRBV5-1; weak D call: TRBD1 (6 bases). Trimming pared 7 bases from V and 3 bases from J, leaving 17 bases between. This CDR3 contains 14 residues. In germline, CDR1 is SGHRS, CDR2 YFSETQ. CDR3 sequence (DNA): TGCGCCAGCTCCGTCGGCGGACAGAGCTACGAGCAGTACTTC. Its translation is CASSVGGQSYEQYF.

This clone was picked up one time. The chain uses TRBV5-6 and TRBJ2-6; the match to TRBD2 covers 8 bases. The trim removed 3 bases at V and 2 bases at J, leaving 4 bases unmatched. The germline gives CDR1 SGHDT, CDR2 YYEEEE. This CDR3 has 16 residues. DNA for the CDR3: TGTGCCAGCAGCTACCTGCGGGGGGCTGGGGCCAACGTCCTGACTTTC. This translates into CASSYLRGAGANVLTF. The complete variable domain, with remaining parts taken from reference TRBV5-6 and TRBJ2-6, reads DAGVTQSPTHLIKTRGQQVTLRCSPKSGHDTVSWYQQALGQGPQFIFQYYEEEERQRGNFPDRFSGHQFPNYSSELNVNALLLGDSALYLCASSYLRGAGANVLTFGAGSRLTVL.

The chain combines TRBV29-1 with TRBJ1-1; no clear D gene. V was pared by 4 bases and J by 1 base, with 4 bases between. This CDR3 is built from 11 residues. The V gene's germline CDR1 is SQVTM and CDR2 ANQGSEA. CDR3 coding DNA: TGCAGCGTTGTGGGGAACACTGAAGCTTTCTTT. Encoded protein: CSVVGNTEAFF.

The count of this clone is one. The chain has TRBV11-2 and TRBJ1-5, with D hard to call. The germline CDR1 and CDR2 sequences are SGHAT and FQNNGV. With 3 bases removed from V and 4 bases from J, the gap between germline ends came to 7 bases. The CDR3 has 13 residues. CDR3 residues: CASSFRGNQPQHF. CDR3 bases: TGTGCCAGCAGCTTCCGTGGAAATCAGCCCCAGCATTTT.

This sequence joins TRBV6-5 and TRBJ2-7; 7 positions agree with TRBD1. Germline CDR1 MNHEY, CDR2 SVGAGI. Losses at the gene ends were 5 bases for V and 0 bases for J; bases not matched to a gene: 7. The CDR3 spans 15 residues. CDR3: CASSRRDSSSYEQYF. The CDR3 bases are TGTGCCAGCAGTCGCCGGGACAGCAGCTCCTACGAGCAGTACTTC.

The CDR3 DNA is TGTGCCAGCAGCCAAGATAACGGAATTTATGGCTACACCTTC. Encoded protein: CASSQDNGIYGYTF. The chain combines TRBV3-1 (or the pseudogene TRBV3-2) with TRBJ1-2; D not resolved. Germline V gene data show CDR1 as LGHDT and CDR2 as YNNKEL (reference sequence). V was shortened by 0 bases and J by 5 bases, with 10 bases between the two germline ends. CDR3 length equals 14 residues.

The sample holds one count of this clone. The rearrangement uses TRBV4-1 and TRBJ2-2, with D possibly TRBD2 on 6 matching bases. Germline assignment: CDR1 MGHRA and CDR2 YSYEKL. The CDR3 is 14 residues long. The V gene lost 8 bases and the J gene lost 1 base, with 11 bases spanning the gap. As DNA, the CDR3 is TGCGCCAGCCGAAGACTAGAGAACACCGGGGAGCTGTTTTTT. This gives the protein CASRRLENTGELFF.

This clone was seen more than once but under ten times. The chain employs TRBV7-7 and TRBJ1-6; 8 positions agree with TRBD1. CDR3 length: 16 residues. The V gene's germline CDR1 is SSHAT and CDR2 FNYEAQ (reference sequence). With 5 bases clipped from V and 5 bases from J, the junction kept 8 bases outside the gene matches. CDR3 DNA sequence: TGTGCCAGCAGCCTACAGGGGGTACGGGATAATTCACCCCTCCACTTT. Translated, it gives CASSLQGVRDNSPLHF.

CDR3 protein: CASSWRGGEPYNEQFF. Written as DNA, the CDR3 is TGTGCCAGCAGCTGGCGAGGGGGGGAGCCCTACAATGAGCAGTTCTTC. The rearrangement links TRBV13 to TRBJ2-1, with a possible D match to TRBD2 (7 bases). Trimming cost V 4 bases and J 2 bases, with 15 bases left between them. Per the germline V gene, CDR1 is PRHDT and CDR2 is FYEKMQ (reference sequence). The CDR3 loop spans 16 amino acids.

In its sample, this clone was seen once. The J gene is TRBJ1-3, the V gene TRBV6-5, with TRBD1 matching over 8 bases. The CDR3 totals 15 residues. Trimming cost V 4 bases and J 1 base; bases outside gene matches: 3. Germline CDR1 is MNHEY and CDR2 is SVGAGI. CDR3 amino acids: CASSWDRTSGNTIYF. DNA for the CDR3: TGTGCCAGCAGTTGGGACAGGACGTCTGGAAACACCATATATTTT.

The chain couples TRBV30 to TRBJ1-4, with a tentative D call TRBD1 (6 bases). Trimming stripped 2 bases from V and 8 bases from J, with 18 bases between. Germline-derived CDR1 and CDR2 are GTSNPN and SVGIG (reference sequence). The CDR3 is 15 residues long. For the CDR3, the DNA is TGTGCCTGGAGTCAAACCGGGACATTAAACGAAAAACTGTTTTTT. Its translation: CAWSQTGTLNEKLFF. The entire variable domain, with the rest obtained from reference TRBV30 and TRBJ1-4, is as follows: SQTIHQWPATLVQPVGSPLSLECTVEGTSNPNLYWYRQAAGRGLQLLFYSVGIGQISSEVPQNLSASRPQDRQFILSSKKLLLSDSGFYLCAWSQTGTLNEKLFFGSGTQLSVL.

The rearrangement uses TRBV7-8 and TRBJ2-3, with TRBD2 identical over 7 bases. The germline V gene encodes CDR1 SGHVS and CDR2 FQNEAQ. Losses at the gene ends were 0 bases for V and 6 bases for J; bases not matched to a gene: 3. CDR3 length: 14 amino acids. The CDR3 region has the DNA TGTGCCAGCAGCTTAGCACGCGGGAGCGATACGCAGTATTTT. It is translated as CASSLARGSDTQYF.

The genes are TRBV5-6 and TRBJ2-7; no firm D call. V lost 2 bases and J lost 0, with 6 bases in between. The germline V gene has CDR1 SGHDT and CDR2 YYEEEE. This CDR3 has 13 amino acids. CDR3 bases: TGTGCCAGCAGCTTTATAAGCTCCTACGAGCAGTACTTC. It encodes CASSFISSYEQYF.

The chain's CDR3 is CASSLEVGGEQYF. For the CDR3, the DNA is TGTGCCAGCAGCTTAGAGGTCGGGGGTGAGCAGTACTTC. The rearrangement uses TRBV7-9 and TRBJ2-7; D is possibly TRBD2 (6 bases). The CDR3 covers 13 residues. The ends were cut back, 1 base at V and 7 bases at J, with 11 bases in the middle. Germline CDR1 SEHNR, CDR2 FQNEAQ (reference sequence).

The chain links TRBV7-7 to TRBJ2-7, with D possibly being TRBD2 (5 bases). The CDR3 spans 13 residues. CDR1 and CDR2 (germline): SSHAT, FNYEAQ (reference sequence). Trimming took 5 bases from V and 3 from J, leaving 11 bases between them. The CDR3 sequence: CASSPGISYEQYF. DNA for the CDR3: TGTGCCAGCAGCCCCGGGATTAGCTACGAGCAGTACTTC.

The V call is TRBV10-3, the J call TRBJ1-1; TRBD1 aligns across 7 bases. The CDR3 totals 13 residues. V dropped 7 bases and J dropped 6; count of bases not matched to a gene: 8. CDR1 and CDR2 (germline): ENHRY, SYGVKD. CDR3 region: CAIIDNTGAEAFF. The CDR3 nucleotides are TGTGCCATCATCGACAATACAGGGGCTGAAGCTTTCTTT.

The chain links TRBV30 to TRBJ1-5; D uncertain. CDR3 size: 11 residues. The germline V gene encodes CDR1 GTSNPN and CDR2 SVGIG (reference sequence). The V gene lost 3 bases and the J gene lost 9 bases, with 9 bases spanning the gap. The CDR3 reads CAWSHEGPQHF. The DNA for the CDR3 is TGTGCCTGGAGCCACGAGGGGCCCCAGCATTTT.

J is TRBJ1-1 and V is TRBV7-6; D is uncertain. The V gene's germline CDR1 is SGHVS and CDR2 FNYEAQ. Trimming took off 5 bases at V and 4 bases at J, with 17 bases between the two ends. The CDR3 has 15 amino acids. CDR3 in DNA: TGTGCCAGCAGCCCTAAACTCGGGGTTGGCACTGAAGCTTTCTTT. It yields the protein CASSPKLGVGTEAFF.

This chain connects TRBV5-5 to TRBJ1-5, with 7 nucleotides matching TRBD1. CDR3 length: 15 residues. CDR1 and CDR2 (germline): SGHKS, YYEKEE (reference sequence). The trim removed 0 bases at V and 0 bases at J, leaving 0 bases unmatched. Here the CDR3 DNA reads TGTGCCAGCAGCTTGGAGGGGGCTAGCAATCAGCCCCAGCATTTT. Amino acids: CASSLEGASNQPQHF.

V gene TRBV5-1 combines with J gene TRBJ1-5; 7 bases map to TRBD1. The CDR3 has 15 amino acids. J was trimmed by 0 bases and V by 0 bases; bases with no gene match: 0. In germline, CDR1 is SGHRS, CDR2 YFSETQ. CDR3 coding DNA: TGCGCCAGCAGCTTGGAGGGGGCTAGCAATCAGCCCCAGCATTTT. Its protein product is CASSLEGASNQPQHF.

The CDR3 spells CAISAEGYEQYF. The CDR3 DNA sequence: TGTGCCATCAGTGCCGAGGGCTACGAGCAGTACTTC. The chain links TRBV10-3 to TRBJ2-7; a possible D gene is TRBD2 (5 bases). CDR3 length equals 12 residues. CDR1 is ENHRY and CDR2 is SYGVKD in the germline V gene. V lost 4 bases and J 3 bases, leaving 7 bases between the germline ends.

The V and J genes are TRBV29-1 and TRBJ2-7; D may match TRBD1 or TRBD2 (5 bases each). CDR1 and CDR2 from the germline V gene are SQVTM and ANQGSEA. The length of the CDR3 is 14 residues. V lost 5 bases to trimming and J lost 0 bases, with 14 bases between them. The CDR3 DNA follows: TGCAGCGTTCAGGGTCGGCGGGCCTCCTACGAGCAGTACTTC. This encodes CSVQGRRASYEQYF.